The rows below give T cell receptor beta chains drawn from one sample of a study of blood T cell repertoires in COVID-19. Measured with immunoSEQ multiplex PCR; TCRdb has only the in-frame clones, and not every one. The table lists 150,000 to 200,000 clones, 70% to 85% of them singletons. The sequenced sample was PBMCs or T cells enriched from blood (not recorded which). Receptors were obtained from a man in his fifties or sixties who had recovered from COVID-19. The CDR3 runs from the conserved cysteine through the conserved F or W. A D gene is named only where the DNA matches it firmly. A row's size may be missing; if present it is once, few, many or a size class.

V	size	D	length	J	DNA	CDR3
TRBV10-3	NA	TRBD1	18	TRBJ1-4	TGTGCCATCAGTGCCGGGACAGGGGGGATACCGACTAATGAAAAACTGTTTTTT	CAISAGTGGIPTNEKLFF
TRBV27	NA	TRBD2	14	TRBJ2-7	TGTGCCAGCAGTCACGGACTAGCGGGGGGCGAACGGTACTTC	CASSHGLAGGERYF
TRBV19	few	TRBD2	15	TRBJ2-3	TGTGCCAGTAGTATGACTAGCGGGGACACAGATACGCAGTATTTT	CASSMTSGDTDTQYF
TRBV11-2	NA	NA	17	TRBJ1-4	TGTGCCAGCAGCTTAGGGCCTACAGGGACGGCTAATGAAAAACTGTTTTTT	CASSLGPTGTANEKLFF
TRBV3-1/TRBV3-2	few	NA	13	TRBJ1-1	TGTGCCAGCAGCCAGGGGGCGGCCACTGAAGCTTTCTTT	CASSQGAATEAFF
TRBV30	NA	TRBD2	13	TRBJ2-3	TGTGCCTGGAGTGACGGCGGGGGAGATACGCAGTATTTT	CAWSDGGGDTQYF
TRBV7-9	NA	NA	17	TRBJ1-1	TGTGCCAGCAGCTCCCCCCCATGGGCCAGGATGAACACTGAAGCTTTCTTT	CASSSPPWARMNTEAFF
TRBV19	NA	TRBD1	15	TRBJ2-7	TGTGCCAGTAGTATACGGCAGGGGGTCTCCTACGAGCAGTACTTC	CASSIRQGVSYEQYF
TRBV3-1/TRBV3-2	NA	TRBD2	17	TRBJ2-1	TGTGCCAGCAGCCATCGGATAGCGGGGGGTACCTACAATGAGCAGTTCTTC	CASSHRIAGGTYNEQFF
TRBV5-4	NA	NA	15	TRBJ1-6	TGTGCCAGCAGCTCCGGATCCCAGGGGAATTCACCCCTCCACTTT	CASSSGSQGNSPLHF
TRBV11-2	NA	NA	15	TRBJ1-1	TGTGCCAGCAGCGGGAACAGGGTAAAGGGCACTGAAGCTTTCTTT	CASSGNRVKGTEAFF
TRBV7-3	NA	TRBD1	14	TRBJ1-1	TGTGCCAGCAGCATGGGACAGGGAAAGACTGAAGCTTTCTTT	CASSMGQGKTEAFF
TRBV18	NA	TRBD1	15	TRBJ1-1	TGTGCCAGCTTCGCTGGACAGGGACCTACTAATGAAGCTTTCTTT	CASFAGQGPTNEAFF
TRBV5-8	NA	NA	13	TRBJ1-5	TGTGCCAGCAGCTTGGGGAGGAATCAGCCCCAGCATTTT	CASSLGRNQPQHF
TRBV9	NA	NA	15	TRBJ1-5	TGTGCCAGCAGCGCCCCGGGGGGGGTAGGCCAGCCCCAGCATTTT	CASSAPGGVGQPQHF
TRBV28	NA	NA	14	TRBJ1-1	TGTGCCAGCAGTTTATGGACAGTGAACACTGAAGCTTTCTTT	CASSLWTVNTEAFF
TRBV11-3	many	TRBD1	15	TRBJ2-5	TGTGCCAGCAGCCCCGGACAGGGCGAATACGAGACCCAGTACTTC	CASSPGQGEYETQYF
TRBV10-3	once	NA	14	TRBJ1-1	TGTGCCATCAGTGCAGGACAGACAAACACTGAAGCTTTCTTT	CAISAGQTNTEAFF
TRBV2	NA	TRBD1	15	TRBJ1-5	TGTGCCAGCAGTGAAGGGGGGACAGGGCGTCAGCCCCAGCATTTT	CASSEGGTGRQPQHF
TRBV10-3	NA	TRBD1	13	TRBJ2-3	TGTGCCATCAGTGACAGGGGGCAAGATACGCAGTATTTT	CAISDRGQDTQYF
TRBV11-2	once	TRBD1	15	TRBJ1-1	TGTGCCAGCAGCAAAAAGACAGGGACGAACACTGAAGCTTTCTTT	CASSKKTGTNTEAFF
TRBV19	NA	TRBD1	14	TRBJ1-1	TGTGCCAGTAGTATGGGACAGGGTTCCACTGAAGCTTTCTTT	CASSMGQGSTEAFF
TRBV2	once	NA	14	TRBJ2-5	TGTGCCAGCAGCCCCTCCCGAGGGCAAGAGACCCAGTACTTC	CASSPSRGQETQYF
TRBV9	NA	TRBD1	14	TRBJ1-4	TGTGCCAGCAGCGGTAGACAGGGCAATGAAAAACTGTTTTTT	CASSGRQGNEKLFF
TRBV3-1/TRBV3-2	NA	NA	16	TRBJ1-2	TGTGCCAGCAGCCAAGATGTGGGGGCGCAGGGCTATGGCTACACCTTC	CASSQDVGAQGYGYTF
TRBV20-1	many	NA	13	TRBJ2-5	TGCAGTGCTAGTTCAGGGAAGGGAGAGACCCAGTACTTC	CSASSGKGETQYF
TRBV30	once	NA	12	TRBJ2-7	TGTGCCTGGAATAGGCCGGGCTACGAGCAGTACTTC	CAWNRPGYEQYF
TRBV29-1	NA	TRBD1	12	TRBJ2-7	TGCAGCGTGGCAGGGGGTCACTACGAGCAGTACTTC	CSVAGGHYEQYF
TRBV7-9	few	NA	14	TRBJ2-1	TGTGCCAGCAGCCGGCAGGCTTCAATCAATGAGCAGTTCTTC	CASSRQASINEQFF
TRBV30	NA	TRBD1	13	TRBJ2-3	TGTGCCTGGTCGACAGGGATGTCAGATACGCAGTATTTT	CAWSTGMSDTQYF
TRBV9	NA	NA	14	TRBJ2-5	TGTGCCAGCAGCGGGAGAGAGGGCAGAGAGACCCAGTACTTC	CASSGREGRETQYF
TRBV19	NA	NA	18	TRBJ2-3	TGTGCCAGTAGTATAAATCTAGGGATACAGGGGAGTCGGGGGATGCAGTATTTT	CASSINLGIQGSRGMQYF
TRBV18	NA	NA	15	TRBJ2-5	TGTGCCAGCTCACCGTCGAACAGTGGGGGGGAGACCCAGTACTTC	CASSPSNSGGETQYF
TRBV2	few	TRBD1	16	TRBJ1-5	TGTGCCAGCAGTCCCGGGACAGGGGGAGGTGATCAGCCCCAGCATTTT	CASSPGTGGGDQPQHF
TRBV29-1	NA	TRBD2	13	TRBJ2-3	TGCAGCGCCAAGCGGGGGGGTGTAGATACGCAGTATTTT	CSAKRGGVDTQYF
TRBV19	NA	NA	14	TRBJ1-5	TGTGCCTCTATGGGCTCACAGGGTATTCAGCCCCAGCATTTT	CASMGSQGIQPQHF
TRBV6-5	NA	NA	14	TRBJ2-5	TGTGCCAGCAGAAGGGGGGGGCCAGGGGAGACCCAGTACTTC	CASRRGGPGETQYF
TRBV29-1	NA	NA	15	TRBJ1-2	TGCAGCGTTGAGAGCCGGGACATGTCTAACTATGGCTACACCTTC	CSVESRDMSNYGYTF
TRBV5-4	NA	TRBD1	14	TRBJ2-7	TGTGCCAGCAGCTTTAGGGACAGGGGCTACGAGCAGTACTTC	CASSFRDRGYEQYF
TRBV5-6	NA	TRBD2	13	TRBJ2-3	TGTGCCAGCAGCTTGCGGGGGGAAGATACGCAGTATTTT	CASSLRGEDTQYF
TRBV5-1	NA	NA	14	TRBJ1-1	TGCGCCAGCACCTTGGACAGTTTGAACACTGAAGCTTTCTTT	CASTLDSLNTEAFF
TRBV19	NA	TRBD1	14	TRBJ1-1	TGTGCCAGTAGGCTCGGGACAGGCGCCACTGAAGCTTTCTTT	CASRLGTGATEAFF